A selection of T cell receptor beta chains follows, all from one sample in a study of regulatory T cells in long-lasting Graves disease. TCRdb reprocessed the multiplex PCR reads with MiXCR, giving one entry per CDR3 protein. The data hold 250,000 or so distinct CDR3 sequences, with around 18% observed a single time. These same data were also listed under a study on T cells in Graves' hyperthyroidism and ophthalmopathy.

Here the sequenced sample was peripheral blood mononuclear cells (PBMCs), taken at new diagnosis, from a patient treated with antithyroid drugs. The receptors shown here come from a woman under 40 with Graves disease. The CDR3 runs from the conserved cysteine through the conserved F or W. D genes are given only for firm matches. Clone sizes are given selectively: once, few, many, or a class where the clone is expanded.

d_call clone_size j_call v_call cdr3_aa cdr3_nt
TRBD1 few TRBJ1-5 TRBV2 CASRGTGGNQPQHF TGTGCCAGCAGAGGGACAGGGGGCAATCAGCCCCAGCATTTT
- few TRBJ2-7 TRBV3-1 CASSSTSYEQYF TGTGCCAGCAGTTCTACCTCCTACGAGCAGTACTTC
- - TRBJ1-2 TRBV9 CASSVEPETNYGYTF TGTGCCAGCAGCGTAGAGCCGGAAACGAACTATGGCTACACCTTC
- - TRBJ2-1 TRBV29-1 CSVVGTPYYNEQFF TGCAGCGTTGTAGGGACTCCGTACTACAATGAGCAGTTCTTC
- few TRBJ2-2 TRBV19 CASSRLDPGELFF TGTGCCAGTAGTCGCCTGGATCCCGGGGAGCTGTTTTTT
TRBD1 many TRBJ1-1 TRBV3-1 CASSQIGDSNTEAFF TGTGCCAGCAGCCAAATTGGGGACAGCAACACTGAAGCTTTCTTT
TRBD2 - TRBJ2-5 TRBV9 CASSVDSGGQNF TGTGCCAGCAGCGTAGACAGCGGGGGTCAAAACTTC
- many TRBJ1-6 TRBV4-1 CASAQGSYNSPLHF TGCGCCAGCGCTCAGGGCTCCTATAATTCACCCCTCCACTTT
- many TRBJ2-1 TRBV9 CASSPRSSAPGAAYNEQFF TGTGCCAGCAGCCCTCGTAGTTCAGCCCCGGGGGCAGCCTACAATGAGCAGTTCTTC
- many TRBJ1-1 TRBV2 CASSGVGTEAFF TGTGCCAGCAGCGGAGTTGGCACTGAAGCTTTCTTT
- many TRBJ1-1 TRBV7-9 CASSLVRVNTEAFF TGTGCCAGCAGCTTAGTCAGAGTGAACACTGAAGCTTTCTTT